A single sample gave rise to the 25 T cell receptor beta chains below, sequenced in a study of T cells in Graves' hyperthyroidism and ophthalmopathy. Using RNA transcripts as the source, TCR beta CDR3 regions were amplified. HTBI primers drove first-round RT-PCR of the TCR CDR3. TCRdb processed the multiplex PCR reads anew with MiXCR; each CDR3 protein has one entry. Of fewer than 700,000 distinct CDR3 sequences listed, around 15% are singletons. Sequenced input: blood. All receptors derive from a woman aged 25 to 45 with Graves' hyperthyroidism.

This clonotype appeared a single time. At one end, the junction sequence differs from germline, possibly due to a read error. CDR3 in DNA: TGTGCCGGCAGTCCCATAATCGACAGGGATCAGCCCCAGCATTTT. Translation: CAGSPIIDRDQPQHF. The rearrangement uses TRBV28 and TRBJ1-5; 7 bases are a match to TRBD1. The V gene's germline CDR1 is MDHEN and CDR2 SYDVKM. The CDR3 contains 15 residues.

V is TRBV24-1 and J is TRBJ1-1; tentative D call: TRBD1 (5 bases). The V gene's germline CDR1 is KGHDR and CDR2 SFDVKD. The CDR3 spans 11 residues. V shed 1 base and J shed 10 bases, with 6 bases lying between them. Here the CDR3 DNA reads TGTGCCACCAGTGATTTCGGGGCAGCTTTCTTT. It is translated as CATSDFGAAFF.

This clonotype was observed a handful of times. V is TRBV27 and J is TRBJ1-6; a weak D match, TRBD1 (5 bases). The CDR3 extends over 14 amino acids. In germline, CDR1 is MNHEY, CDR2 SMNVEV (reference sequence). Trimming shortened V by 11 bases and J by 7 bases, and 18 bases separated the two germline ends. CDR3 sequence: CASSPGTQNSPLHF. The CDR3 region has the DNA TGTGCCTCTTCCCCCGGGACCCAGAATTCACCCCTCCACTTT.

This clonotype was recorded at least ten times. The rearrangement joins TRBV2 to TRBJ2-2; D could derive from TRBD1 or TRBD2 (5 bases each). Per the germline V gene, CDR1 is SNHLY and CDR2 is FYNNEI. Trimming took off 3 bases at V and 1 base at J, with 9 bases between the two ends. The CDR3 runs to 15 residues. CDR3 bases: TGTGCCAGCAGTGAGGGACCGTTGAACACCGGGGAGCTGTTTTTT. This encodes CASSEGPLNTGELFF.

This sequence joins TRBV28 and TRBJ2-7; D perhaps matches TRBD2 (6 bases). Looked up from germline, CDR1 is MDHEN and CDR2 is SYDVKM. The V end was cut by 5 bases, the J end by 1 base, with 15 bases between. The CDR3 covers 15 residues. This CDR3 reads CASSMRGPTSYEQYF. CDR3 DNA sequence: TGTGCCAGCAGTATGCGGGGACCAACGTCCTACGAGCAGTACTTC.

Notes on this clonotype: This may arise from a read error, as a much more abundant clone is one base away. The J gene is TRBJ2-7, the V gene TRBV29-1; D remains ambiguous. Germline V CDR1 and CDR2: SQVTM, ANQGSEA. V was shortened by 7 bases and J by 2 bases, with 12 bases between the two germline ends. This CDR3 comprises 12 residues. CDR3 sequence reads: CSAVLGPYEQYF. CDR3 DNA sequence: TGCAGCGCTGTCCTCGGCCCCTACGAGCAGTACTTC.

The CDR3 nucleotides read TGCAGTGCTAGGAGGGGACTAGCGGGATGGAAAAACATTCAGTACTTC. Its protein product is CSARRGLAGWKNIQYF. The rearrangement links TRBV20-1 to TRBJ2-4; 13 nucleotides line up with TRBD2. The V segment lost 3 bases and the J segment 4 bases; nucleotides outside the gene matches: 6. Per the germline V gene, CDR1 is DFQATT and CDR2 is SNEGSKA (reference sequence). The CDR3 length is 16 residues.

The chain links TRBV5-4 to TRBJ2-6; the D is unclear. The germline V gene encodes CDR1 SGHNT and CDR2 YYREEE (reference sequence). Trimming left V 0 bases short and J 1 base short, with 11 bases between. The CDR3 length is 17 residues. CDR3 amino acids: CASSLDKFRSGANVLTF. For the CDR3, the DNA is TGTGCCAGCAGCTTGGATAAGTTCCGTTCTGGGGCCAACGTCCTGACTTTC.

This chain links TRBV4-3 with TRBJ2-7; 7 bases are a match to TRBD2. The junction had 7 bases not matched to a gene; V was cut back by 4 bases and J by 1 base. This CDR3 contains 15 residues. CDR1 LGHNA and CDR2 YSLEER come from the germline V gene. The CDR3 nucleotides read TGCGCCAGCAGCCTATACTCGGGACTATCCTACGAGCAGTACTTC. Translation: CASSLYSGLSYEQYF.

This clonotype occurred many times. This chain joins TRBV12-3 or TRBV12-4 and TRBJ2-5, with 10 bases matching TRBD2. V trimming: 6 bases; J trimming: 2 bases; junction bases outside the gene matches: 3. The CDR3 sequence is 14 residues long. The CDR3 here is CASRIAGGQETQYF. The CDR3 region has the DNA TGTGCCAGCAGAATAGCGGGAGGACAAGAGACCCAGTACTTC.

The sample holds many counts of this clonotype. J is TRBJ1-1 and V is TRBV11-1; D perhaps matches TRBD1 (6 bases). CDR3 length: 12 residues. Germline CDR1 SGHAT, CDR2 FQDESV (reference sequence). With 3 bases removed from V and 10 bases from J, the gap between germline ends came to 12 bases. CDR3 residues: CASSFSGGRAFF. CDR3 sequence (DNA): TGTGCCAGCAGCTTCAGCGGGGGGCGAGCTTTCTTT.

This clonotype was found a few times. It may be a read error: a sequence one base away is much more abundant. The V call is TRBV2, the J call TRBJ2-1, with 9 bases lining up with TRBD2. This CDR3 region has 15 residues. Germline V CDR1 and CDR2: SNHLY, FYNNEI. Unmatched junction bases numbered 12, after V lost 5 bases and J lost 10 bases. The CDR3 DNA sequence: TGTGCCAGCAGTTCTGGGACTAGCAGGCTTTCCGAGCAGTTCTTC. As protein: CASSSGTSRLSEQFF. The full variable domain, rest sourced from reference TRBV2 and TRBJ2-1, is EPEVTQTPSHQVTQMGQEVILRCVPISNHLYFYWYRQILGQKVEFLVSFYNNEISEKSEIFDDQFSVERPDGSNFTLKIRSTKLEDSAMYFCASSSGTSRLSEQFFGPGTRLTVL.

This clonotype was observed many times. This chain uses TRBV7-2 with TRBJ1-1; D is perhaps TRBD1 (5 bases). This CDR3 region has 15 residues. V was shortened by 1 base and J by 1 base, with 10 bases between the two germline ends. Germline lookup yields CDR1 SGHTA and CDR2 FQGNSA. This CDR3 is CASSLVGAPNTEAFF. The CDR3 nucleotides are TGTGCCAGCAGCTTAGTTGGGGCACCGAACACTGAAGCTTTCTTT.

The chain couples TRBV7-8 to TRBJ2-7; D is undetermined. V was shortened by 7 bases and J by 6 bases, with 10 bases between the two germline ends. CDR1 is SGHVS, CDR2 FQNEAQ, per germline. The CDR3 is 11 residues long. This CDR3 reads CASINLGEQYF. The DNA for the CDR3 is TGTGCCAGCATTAACCTTGGCGAGCAGTACTTC.

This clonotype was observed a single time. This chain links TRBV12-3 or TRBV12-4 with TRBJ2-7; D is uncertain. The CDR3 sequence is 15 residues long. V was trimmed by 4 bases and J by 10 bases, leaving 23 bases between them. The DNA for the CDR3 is TGTGCCAGCAGTTCTCTGACTGGAGCCTCCTGCGAACAGTACTTC. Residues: CASSSLTGASCEQYF.

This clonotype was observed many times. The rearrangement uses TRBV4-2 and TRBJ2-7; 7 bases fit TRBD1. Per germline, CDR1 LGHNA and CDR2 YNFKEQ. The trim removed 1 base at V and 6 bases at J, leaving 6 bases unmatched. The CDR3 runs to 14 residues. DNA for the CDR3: TGTGCCAGCAGCCAAGCGGGACAGTTCCCCGAGCAGTACTTC. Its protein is CASSQAGQFPEQYF.

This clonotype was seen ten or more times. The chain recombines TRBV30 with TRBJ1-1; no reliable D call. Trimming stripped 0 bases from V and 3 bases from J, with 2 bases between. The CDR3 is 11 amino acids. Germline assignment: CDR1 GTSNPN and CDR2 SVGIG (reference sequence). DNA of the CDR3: TGTGCCTGGAGTGTGGACACTGAAGCTTTCTTT. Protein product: CAWSVDTEAFF.

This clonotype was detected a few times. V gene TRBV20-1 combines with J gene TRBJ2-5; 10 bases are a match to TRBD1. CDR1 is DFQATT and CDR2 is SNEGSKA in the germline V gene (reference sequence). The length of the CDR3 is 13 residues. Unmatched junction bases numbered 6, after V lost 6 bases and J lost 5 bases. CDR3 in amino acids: CSATWTGGETQYF. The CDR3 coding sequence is TGCAGTGCAACCTGGACAGGGGGGGAGACCCAGTACTTC.

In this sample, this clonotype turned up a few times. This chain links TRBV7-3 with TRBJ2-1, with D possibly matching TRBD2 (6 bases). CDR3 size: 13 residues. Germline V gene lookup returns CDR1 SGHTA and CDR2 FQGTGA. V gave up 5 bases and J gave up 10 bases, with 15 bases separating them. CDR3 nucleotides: TGTGCCAGCAGCGATACGGGGCTAGCGGAGCAGTTCTTC. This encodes CASSDTGLAEQFF.

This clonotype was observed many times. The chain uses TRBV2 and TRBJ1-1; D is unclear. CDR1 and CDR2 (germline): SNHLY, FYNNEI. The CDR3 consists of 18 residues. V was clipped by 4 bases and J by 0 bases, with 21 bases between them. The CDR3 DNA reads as TGTGCCAGCAGTGTAAGACACGAGATTTTTTCAATGAACACTGAAGCTTTCTTT. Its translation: CASSVRHEIFSMNTEAFF.

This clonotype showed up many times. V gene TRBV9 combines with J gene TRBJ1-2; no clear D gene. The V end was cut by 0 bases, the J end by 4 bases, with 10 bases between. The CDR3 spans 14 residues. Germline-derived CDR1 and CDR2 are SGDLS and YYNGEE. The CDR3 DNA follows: TGTGCCAGCAGCGTAGGGTGGGAGATCTATGGCTACACCTTC. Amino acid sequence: CASSVGWEIYGYTF. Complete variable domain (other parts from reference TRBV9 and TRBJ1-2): DSGVTQTPKHLITATGQRVTLRCSPRSGDLSVYWYQQSLDQGLQFLIQYYNGEERAKGNILERFSAQQFPDLHSELNLSSLELGDSALYFCASSVGWEIYGYTFGSGTRLTVV.

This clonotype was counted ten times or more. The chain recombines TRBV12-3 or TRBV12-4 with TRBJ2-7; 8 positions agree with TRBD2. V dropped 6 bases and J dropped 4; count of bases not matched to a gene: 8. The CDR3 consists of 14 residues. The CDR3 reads CASRRAGAHYEQYF. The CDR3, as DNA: TGTGCCAGCAGAAGAGCGGGGGCGCATTACGAGCAGTACTTC.

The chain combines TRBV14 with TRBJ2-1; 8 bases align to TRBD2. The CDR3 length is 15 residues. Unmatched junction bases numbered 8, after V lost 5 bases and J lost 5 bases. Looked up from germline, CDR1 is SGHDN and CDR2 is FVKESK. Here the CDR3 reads CASSSTSELHNEQFF. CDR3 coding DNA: TGTGCCAGCAGCTCGACTAGCGAGTTACACAATGAGCAGTTCTTC.

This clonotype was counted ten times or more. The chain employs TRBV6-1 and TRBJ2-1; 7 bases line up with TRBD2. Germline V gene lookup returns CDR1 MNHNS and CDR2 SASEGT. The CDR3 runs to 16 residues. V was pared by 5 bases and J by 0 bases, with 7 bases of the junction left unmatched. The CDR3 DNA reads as TGTGCCAGCAGTCTACTAGCGCGGAGCTCCTACAATGAGCAGTTCTTC. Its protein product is CASSLLARSSYNEQFF.

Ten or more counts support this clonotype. Written as DNA, the CDR3 is TGTGCCAGCAGCCGAACCACAGGGGGCACTGAAGCTTTCTTT. It is translated as CASSRTTGGTEAFF. The rearrangement joins TRBV11-2 to TRBJ1-1, with TRBD1 matching over 8 bases. With 5 bases clipped from V and 4 bases from J, the junction kept 6 bases outside the gene matches. Per germline, CDR1 SGHAT and CDR2 FQNNGV. This CDR3 comprises 14 residues. The complete variable domain, with remaining parts taken from reference TRBV11-2 and TRBJ1-1, reads EAGVAQSPRYKIIEKRQSVAFWCNPISGHATLYWYQQILGQGPKLLIQFQNNGVVDDSQLPKDRFSAERLKGVDSTLKIQPAKLEDSAVYLCASSRTTGGTEAFFGQGTRLTVV.